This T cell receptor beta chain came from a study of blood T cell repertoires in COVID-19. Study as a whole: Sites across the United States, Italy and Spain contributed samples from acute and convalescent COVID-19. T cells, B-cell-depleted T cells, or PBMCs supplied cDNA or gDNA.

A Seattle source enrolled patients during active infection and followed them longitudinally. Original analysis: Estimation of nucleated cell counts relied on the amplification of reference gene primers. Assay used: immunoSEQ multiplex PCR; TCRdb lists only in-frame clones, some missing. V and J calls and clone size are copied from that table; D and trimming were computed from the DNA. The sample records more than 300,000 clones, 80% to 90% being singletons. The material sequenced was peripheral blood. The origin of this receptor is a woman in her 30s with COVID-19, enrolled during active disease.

CDR3 sequence: CASSMTSGPKVDEQFF. CDR3 nucleotide sequence: TGTGCCAGTAGTATGACTAGCGGACCAAAGGTGGATGAGCAGTTCTTC. This chain joins TRBV19 and TRBJ2-1, with 9 bases matching TRBD2. In germline, CDR1 is LNHDA, CDR2 SQIVND (reference sequence). Trimming at V came to 3 bases and at J to 8 bases, leaving 11 bases not matched to a gene. CDR3 length: 16 residues.